One and the same sample provided the 24 T cell receptor beta chains below, sequenced in a study of blood T cells in healthy people across ages. A J-beta primer mix and a sample-barcoded 5' primer were used in a second PCR of roughly 6 to 11 cycles. TCRdb redid the calling of the 5' RACE reads with MiXCR, one entry per CDR3 protein. The sample contains fewer than 700,000 distinct CDR3 sequences, about 45% of which appear only once. Sequenced material: blood. The source is a man older than 75 in good health.

As for this clonotype: An end of the junction does not agree with germline; a read error may underlie this. The V gene is TRBV28, the J gene TRBJ2-1; 7 nucleotides line up with TRBD2. This CDR3 is 13 amino acids long. CDR1 is MDHEN and CDR2 is SYDVKM in the germline V gene. The CDR3 reads CAGRRLASNEQFF. CDR3 in DNA: TGTGCCGGCAGGCGACTAGCAAGCAATGAGCAGTTCTTC.

Only a few counts were recorded for this clonotype. J is TRBJ1-2 and V is TRBV29-1, with D uncertain. Germline values: CDR1 SQVTM, CDR2 ANQGSEA. V lost 4 bases and J lost 6, with 12 bases in between. The CDR3 is 12 amino acids. CDR3 sequence: CSVVGLDHGYTF. CDR3 sequence (DNA): TGCAGCGTTGTCGGGTTGGACCATGGCTACACCTTC.

The gene calls are TRBV27 and TRBJ1-4; D unresolved. This CDR3 region has 16 residues. Germline CDR1 is MNHEY and CDR2 is SMNVEV (reference sequence). V shed 3 bases and J shed 8 bases, with 19 bases lying between them. CDR3 loop: CASSLNSRPAGEKLFF. CDR3 coding DNA: TGTGCCAGCAGTTTGAATTCGAGGCCTGCGGGGGAAAAACTGTTTTTT.

This chain joins TRBV10-2 and TRBJ2-7; 8 bases fit TRBD1. Germline loops: CDR1 WSHSY, CDR2 SAAADI. After removal of 8 bases from V and 5 bases from J, the junction contained 5 bases not matched to a gene. The CDR3 loop spans 12 amino acids. The CDR3 region has the DNA TGCGCCAGCCTGGACAGGGTCAACGAGCAGTACTTC. Translating gives CASLDRVNEQYF.

This chain uses TRBV4-3 with TRBJ1-6, with a tentative D call TRBD1 (5 bases). The germline V gene encodes CDR1 LGHNA and CDR2 YSLEER. The CDR3 spans 19 residues. Trimming took off 3 bases at V and 4 bases at J, with 22 bases between the two ends. This chain's CDR3 is CASSHLLWGGEGYNSPLHF. Here the CDR3 DNA reads TGCGCCAGCAGCCACCTTCTGTGGGGAGGGGAGGGATATAATTCACCCCTCCACTTT.

On this clonotype: One junction end disagrees with the germline gene, perhaps due to a read error. The rearrangement joins TRBV7-2 to TRBJ2-1, with D tentatively TRBD2 (6 bases). CDR1 SGHTA and CDR2 FQGNSA come from the germline V gene. The CDR3 is 17 residues long. In DNA, the CDR3 is TGTGCCAGCAGCCTAGCTGGGACTTCGAGCTCCTACAATGAGCAGTTCTTC. This codes for CASSLAGTSSSYNEQFF.

This clonotype was recorded many times. The chain links TRBV9 to TRBJ2-3, with 11 bases fitting TRBD1. From germline, CDR1 is SGDLS and CDR2 YYNGEE. Trimming removed 4 bases from V and 6 bases from J; junction bases left unmatched: 13. The CDR3 runs 17 residues. CDR3 sequence: CASSPTPDRGLFDTQYF. CDR3 DNA: TGTGCCAGCAGCCCAACCCCGGACAGGGGGCTTTTTGATACGCAGTATTTT.

This clonotype was observed at least ten times. The chain is built from TRBV6-5 and TRBJ2-5; 13 bases line up with TRBD2. The CDR3 extends over 17 amino acids. The V gene's germline CDR1 is MNHEY and CDR2 SVGAGI. Trimming took 0 bases from V and 11 from J; bases not matched to a gene: 12. CDR3 region: CASSYSTRLAGGNEQYF. The CDR3, as DNA: TGTGCCAGCAGTTACTCGACGCGACTAGCGGGAGGCAATGAGCAGTACTTC.

The chain is built from TRBV7-9 and TRBJ1-1, with 7 positions matching TRBD1. The germline V gene encodes CDR1 SEHNR and CDR2 FQNEAQ (reference sequence). There are 14 residues in the CDR3. V gave up 4 bases and J gave up 3 bases; unmatched junction bases: 5. The DNA for the CDR3 is TGTGCCAGCAGCTCACAACAGGGGCACACTGAAGCTTTCTTT. Translation gives CASSSQQGHTEAFF.

This clonotype was picked up a small number of times. CDR3 nucleotides: TGCAGCGGCCTGCGGGGAGGCCTAGGAGATACGCAGTATTTT. Its translation: CSGLRGGLGDTQYF. The V and J genes are TRBV29-1 and TRBJ2-3; a weak D match, TRBD2 (6 bases). Germline lookup yields CDR1 SQVTM and CDR2 ANQGSEA. The CDR3 has 14 residues. Trimming took 7 bases from V and 5 from J, leaving 19 bases between them.

V gene TRBV24-1 combines with J gene TRBJ1-2; 7 bases fit TRBD1. J was trimmed by 2 bases and V by 9 bases; bases with no gene match: 5. Germline V gene sequence: CDR1 KGHDR, CDR2 SFDVKD. CDR3 size: 13 residues. In DNA form, the CDR3 reads TGTGCCACCTCCCCGGGACAGAACTATGGCTACACCTTC. It specifies CATSPGQNYGYTF.

This chain links TRBV20-1 with TRBJ2-7; TRBD1 aligns across 10 bases. Losses at the gene ends were 4 bases for V and 2 bases for J; bases not matched to a gene: 5. The CDR3 loop spans 14 amino acids. Germline values: CDR1 DFQATT, CDR2 SNEGSKA (reference sequence). The CDR3 sequence: CSATGTGAPYEQYF. DNA of the CDR3: TGCAGTGCTACAGGGACAGGGGCCCCCTACGAGCAGTACTTC.

The rearrangement uses TRBV12-3 or TRBV12-4 and TRBJ2-3; 15 nucleotides match TRBD2. There are 21 residues in the CDR3. The junction had 18 bases not matched to a gene; V was cut back by 8 bases and J by 0 bases. The CDR3 coding sequence is TGTGCCAGCGCCCGCCGAGGACTAGCGGGGGGGCAGCAGGCGAGCACAGATACGCAGTATTTT. It encodes CASARRGLAGGQQASTDTQYF.

This clonotype has a handful of counts. This sequence joins TRBV29-1 and TRBJ2-5, with 7 bases lining up with TRBD2. V was clipped by 4 bases and J by 9 bases; unmatched bases: 8. The CDR3 runs 12 residues. Germline CDR1 is SQVTM and CDR2 is ANQGSEA. CDR3 sequence: CSVGEGERAQYF. The CDR3, as DNA: TGCAGCGTTGGGGAGGGAGAAAGGGCCCAGTACTTC.

This clonotype has at least ten counts. This chain joins TRBV7-9 and TRBJ2-3, with TRBD1 as a possible D gene (5 bases). The germline gives CDR1 SEHNR, CDR2 FQNEAQ (reference sequence). This CDR3 has 14 amino acids. Deletions cut 3 bases from V and 2 bases from J, with 9 bases between. The CDR3 nucleotides are TGTGCCAGCAGCTTTGGCAGGGCCACAGATACGCAGTATTTT. Translation gives CASSFGRATDTQYF. Full variable domain (missing parts from reference TRBV7-9 and TRBJ2-3): DTGVSQNPRHKITKRGQNVTFRCDPISEHNRLYWYRQTLGQGPEFLTYFQNEAQLEKSRLLSDRFSAERPKGSFSTLEIQRTEQGDSAMYLCASSFGRATDTQYFGPGTRLTVL.

The chain uses TRBV12-3 or TRBV12-4 and TRBJ2-3; weak D call: TRBD2 (6 bases). The CDR3 loop spans 14 amino acids. V was shortened by 8 bases and J by 6 bases, with 18 bases between the two germline ends. As DNA, the CDR3 is TGTGCCAGCCAGATAGCGGCAGGTATGGATACGCAGTATTTT. This sequence encodes CASQIAAGMDTQYF.

This clonotype appeared a single time. The V call is TRBV29-1, the J call TRBJ2-7, with D possibly TRBD2 on 5 matching bases. The CDR3 covers 13 residues. In germline, CDR1 is SQVTM, CDR2 ANQGSEA. Trimming cost V 3 bases and J 5 bases, with 14 bases left between them. This CDR3 is CSVEAPRGDEQYF. In DNA form, the CDR3 reads TGCAGCGTTGAGGCCCCTCGGGGTGACGAGCAGTACTTC.

This chain connects TRBV29-1 to TRBJ1-1, with 10 positions matching TRBD1. Trimming removed 4 bases from V and 2 bases from J; junction bases left unmatched: 7. The CDR3 length is 15 residues. From germline, CDR1 is SQVTM and CDR2 ANQGSEA. The CDR3 loop reads CSVVGQGTINTEAFF. The CDR3 nucleotides are TGCAGCGTTGTGGGACAGGGGACGATCAACACTGAAGCTTTCTTT.

This clonotype was counted only a few times. The CDR3 here is CASSLSSNEQYF. The CDR3 DNA reads TGTGCCAGCAGCTTAAGCTCTAACGAGCAGTACTTC. The chain has TRBV7-8 and TRBJ2-7; D gene unclear. V was pared by 2 bases and J by 5 bases, with 7 bases between. The CDR3 has 12 amino acids. Germline V gene data show CDR1 as SGHVS and CDR2 as FQNEAQ.

This clonotype was detected once. V and J are TRBV12-5 and TRBJ2-3; TRBD2 aligns across 10 bases. J lost 4 bases, V lost 6 bases, and 7 bases had no gene match. The CDR3 has 15 residues. Germline V gene sequence: CDR1 LGHNT, CDR2 FRNRAP. The CDR3 coding sequence is TGTGCTAGTGGCCACGGGACTAGCGAGGCAGATACGCAGTATTTT. This gives the protein CASGHGTSEADTQYF.

The DNA for the CDR3 is TGCAGCTCCAGAGGTACAGGGAGGAAAGAGACCCAGTACTTC. Translation: CSSRGTGRKETQYF. The rearrangement joins TRBV29-1 to TRBJ2-5; D tentatively fits TRBD1 or TRBD2 (6 bases each). Germline CDR1 SQVTM, CDR2 ANQGSEA. V was shortened by 8 bases and J by 3 bases, with 19 bases between the two germline ends. The CDR3 runs to 14 residues.

In its sample, this clonotype was seen a few times. The rearrangement joins TRBV7-2 to TRBJ1-2; D unclear. Germline loops: CDR1 SGHTA, CDR2 FQGNSA. The ends were cut back, 2 bases at V and 8 bases at J, with 18 bases in the middle. This CDR3 comprises 15 residues. CDR3 sequence: CASSLSSPLTGGYTF. CDR3 sequence (DNA): TGTGCCAGCAGCTTATCGAGCCCGTTAACTGGGGGCTACACCTTC.

On this clonotype: A single base separates this from a much larger clone, so it may be a read error. V and J are TRBV6-6 and TRBJ2-7; D tentatively reads TRBD1 or TRBD2 (5 bases each). V was cut by 6 bases and J by 7 bases, with 22 bases left in between. This CDR3 comprises 15 residues. CDR1 and CDR2 (germline): MNHNY, SVGAGI (reference sequence). The CDR3 sequence: CASRPSGASHNEQYF. The CDR3 DNA follows: TGTGCCAGCAGGCCCTCCGGGGCCTCGCACAATGAGCAGTACTTC.

This clonotype has only a few counts. The chain links TRBV3-1 to TRBJ1-2; 9 bases are a match to TRBD1. Trimming took 5 bases from V and 0 from J; bases not matched to a gene: 7. In germline, CDR1 is LGHDT, CDR2 YNNKEL (reference sequence). The CDR3 length is 16 residues. CDR3 protein: CASSWGQGEANYGYTF. Written as DNA, the CDR3 is TGTGCCAGCAGCTGGGGACAGGGAGAAGCTAACTATGGCTACACCTTC.